This entry lists 25 T cell receptor beta chains sequenced from one sample in a study of blood T cell repertoires in COVID-19 (TCRdb year 2020). Library preparation was by the immunoSEQ multiplex PCR assay. This immuneACCESS table, as held by TCRdb, lists in-frame sequences with V and J called but not all clones. Of the missing ones, under half trace to an unresolved V gene in checked studies; the others have no known cause. The sample profile shows 200,000 to 300,000 clones; about nine tenths of them were found once. The leading ten clones occupy around 6.6% of the sample. The specimen was peripheral blood. These receptors were taken from a woman in her twenties or thirties with COVID-19, enrolled during active disease.

The chain is built from TRBV7-2 and TRBJ2-7; the D gene is possibly TRBD2 (6 bases). Germline values: CDR1 SGHTA, CDR2 FQGNSA. Trimming stripped 1 base from V and 4 bases from J, with 14 bases between. This CDR3 has 15 residues. The CDR3, as DNA: TGTGCCAGCAGCTTAGACTTTGAAGCGGGTTACGAGCAGTACTTC. Translated, it gives CASSLDFEAGYEQYF.

V is TRBV28 and J is TRBJ2-7; 10 nucleotides match TRBD1. CDR3 length equals 13 residues. Looked up from germline, CDR1 is MDHEN and CDR2 is SYDVKM. V lost 10 bases to trimming and J lost 3 bases; unmatched junction nucleotides: 6. CDR3 protein: CATGGTGDYEQYF. In DNA, the CDR3 is TGTGCCACCGGAGGGACAGGGGACTACGAGCAGTACTTC.

The J gene is TRBJ1-6, the V gene TRBV7-2; a possible D gene is TRBD1 (6 bases). In germline, CDR1 is SGHTA, CDR2 FQGNSA. This CDR3 region has 16 residues. Trimming took off 5 bases at V and 3 bases at J, with 14 bases between the two ends. CDR3 region: CASSDEQGLYNSPLHF. CDR3 sequence (DNA): TGTGCCAGCAGCGACGAACAGGGTCTCTATAATTCACCCCTCCACTTT. The variable domain in full, with the rest retrieved from reference TRBV7-2 and TRBJ1-6, is GAGVSQSPSNKVTEKGKDVELRCDPISGHTALYWYRQSLGQGLEFLIYFQGNSAPDKSGLPSDRFSAERTGGSVSTLTIQRTQQEDSAVYLCASSDEQGLYNSPLHFGNGTRLTVT.

This clone has just a few counts. The chain couples TRBV11-2 to TRBJ2-6; D uncertain. This CDR3 contains 15 residues. Trimming pared 3 bases from V and 0 bases from J, leaving 6 bases between. The V gene's germline CDR1 is SGHAT and CDR2 FQNNGV. CDR3 sequence (DNA): TGTGCCAGCAGCTTGTTCTACTCTGGGGCCAACGTCCTGACTTTC. It codes for CASSLFYSGANVLTF.

The chain employs TRBV28 and TRBJ1-4, with unresolved D. V was trimmed by 6 bases and J by 8 bases, leaving 22 bases between them. The CDR3 sequence is 16 residues long. The germline V gene encodes CDR1 MDHEN and CDR2 SYDVKM. CDR3 DNA: TGTGCCAGCAGCCTAACTCGAAACCCCGCAGGAGAAAAACTGTTTTTT. It translates to CASSLTRNPAGEKLFF.

The J gene is TRBJ1-4, the V gene TRBV6-5, with TRBD1 as a possible D gene (5 bases). From germline, CDR1 is MNHEY and CDR2 SVGAGI. V was shortened by 2 bases and J by 10 bases, with 14 bases between the two germline ends. The length of the CDR3 is 14 residues. The DNA of the CDR3 is TGTGCCAGCAGTTACAGGGGCCAGGGTCGAAAACTGTTTTTT. This translates into CASSYRGQGRKLFF.

This chain uses TRBV6-2 or TRBV6-3 with TRBJ1-2; 7 nucleotides line up with TRBD1. The CDR3 loop spans 14 amino acids. V lost 5 bases to trimming and J lost 8 bases; unmatched junction nucleotides: 11. Looked up from germline, CDR1 is MNHEY and CDR2 is SVGEGT. The CDR3: CASSRDRSGDGYTF. CDR3 DNA: TGTGCCAGCAGTCGGGACAGAAGTGGTGACGGCTACACCTTC.

The V call is TRBV29-1, the J call TRBJ2-5; 9 nucleotides align to TRBD2. Germline-derived CDR1 and CDR2 are SQVTM and ANQGSEA. There are 13 residues in the CDR3. The J segment lost 5 bases and the V segment lost 6 bases, leaving 7 bases of the junction unmatched. The CDR3 here is CSVAGLAPETQYF. CDR3 DNA: TGCAGCGTGGCGGGACTAGCTCCCGAGACCCAGTACTTC.

J is TRBJ1-1 and V is TRBV24-1; 11 nucleotides line up with TRBD1. V was clipped by 3 bases and J by 5 bases; unmatched bases: 4. This CDR3 is built from 15 residues. CDR1 and CDR2 (germline): KGHDR, SFDVKD. The CDR3 sequence is CATSDGGQGGTEAFF. The CDR3 DNA reads as TGTGCCACCAGTGATGGGGGACAGGGGGGGACTGAAGCTTTCTTT.

The chain links TRBV7-2 to TRBJ2-5; D is unresolved. Germline CDR1 is SGHTA and CDR2 is FQGNSA. CDR3 length: 14 amino acids. Trimming shortened V by 7 bases and J by 3 bases, and 15 bases separated the two germline ends. The CDR3 coding sequence is TGTGCCAGCACCCTAGGATGGAAGGAAGAGACCCAGTACTTC. Residues: CASTLGWKEETQYF.

This chain links TRBV5-6 with TRBJ1-5, with D hard to call. Trimming took 4 bases from V and 7 from J, leaving 12 bases between them. The CDR3 totals 13 residues. In germline, CDR1 is SGHDT, CDR2 YYEEEE. The CDR3 reads CASSPRNRQPQHF. Here the CDR3 DNA reads TGTGCCAGCAGCCCGCGGAATCGGCAGCCCCAGCATTTT.

The chain has TRBV10-3 and TRBJ1-2; tentatively, D is TRBD1 (6 bases). The V end was cut by 0 bases, the J end by 6 bases, with 20 bases between. CDR3 length: 17 residues. Germline CDR1 reads ENHRY; CDR2 reads SYGVKD. In DNA form, the CDR3 reads TGTGCCATCAGTGAGTCGACTCATAAGAGGGGGGGAGATGGCTACACCTTC. Its protein is CAISESTHKRGGDGYTF.

The gene calls are TRBV15 and TRBJ2-1, with D perhaps TRBD1 (5 bases). The CDR3 has 15 residues. CDR1 is LNHNV, CDR2 YYDKDF, per germline (reference sequence). Trimming took 0 bases from V and 4 from J, leaving 10 bases between them. The CDR3 sequence is CATSREVTVYNEQFF. CDR3 nucleotides: TGTGCCACCAGCAGAGAAGTGACAGTTTACAATGAGCAGTTCTTC.

The rearrangement joins TRBV10-3 to TRBJ2-3; D possibly corresponds to TRBD2 (5 bases). The CDR3 is 15 residues long. V lost 3 bases and J 0 bases, leaving 10 bases between the germline ends. CDR1 ENHRY and CDR2 SYGVKD come from the germline V gene. The CDR3 sequence: CAISDILASTDTQYF. The CDR3 bases are TGTGCCATCAGTGATATATTAGCGAGCACAGATACGCAGTATTTT.

The sample holds a few counts of this clone. The chain is built from TRBV7-9 and TRBJ2-5; TRBD1 matches at 7 bases. This CDR3 is built from 15 residues. Per the germline V gene, CDR1 is SEHNR and CDR2 is FQNEAQ (reference sequence). V was clipped by 1 base and J by 5 bases; unmatched bases: 7. The CDR3 DNA sequence: TGTGCCAGCAGCTTAGTTACAGGGGCGGTTGAGACCCAGTACTTC. Translating it yields CASSLVTGAVETQYF.

In nucleotides, the CDR3 is TGTGCCAGCAGCTACGGGAATTCTGGGGAAAAACTGTTTTTT. Its protein is CASSYGNSGEKLFF. The V and J genes are TRBV3-1 (or the pseudogene TRBV3-2) and TRBJ1-4; D is uncertain. Germline V lookup: CDR1 LGHDT, CDR2 YNNKEL (reference sequence). The CDR3 is 14 amino acids. V was pared by 5 bases and J by 8 bases, with 15 bases between.

This clone was seen once. The chain has TRBV4-3 and TRBJ2-2, with D possibly matching TRBD2 (6 bases). The CDR3 runs 16 residues. The germline CDR1 and CDR2 sequences are LGHNA and YSLEER. Trimming removed 0 bases from V and 2 bases from J, with 10 bases in between. CDR3 sequence: CASSQDRGGNTGELFF. The DNA of the CDR3 is TGCGCCAGCAGCCAAGACCGGGGAGGCAACACCGGGGAGCTGTTTTTT.

The CDR3 protein is CATSGRGADQPQHF. CDR3 nucleotides: TGTGCCACCAGTGGCAGGGGCGCGGATCAGCCCCAGCATTTT. The chain recombines TRBV24-1 with TRBJ1-5; D is possibly TRBD1 (6 bases). Germline loops: CDR1 KGHDR, CDR2 SFDVKD. V lost 5 bases and J lost 5, with 12 bases in between. The CDR3 consists of 14 residues.

The CDR3, as DNA: TGCGCCAGCAGCGTGGGACTAGCGGGGCGGGAGACCCAGTACTTC. Its translation is CASSVGLAGRETQYF. This chain uses TRBV5-1 with TRBJ2-5, with 13 nucleotides matching TRBD2. With 4 bases clipped from V and 5 bases from J, the junction kept 5 bases outside the gene matches. CDR3 length: 15 amino acids. Germline V CDR1 and CDR2: SGHRS, YFSETQ.

J is TRBJ2-1 and V is TRBV7-9; 8 bases fit TRBD2. The CDR3 extends over 18 amino acids. CDR1 is SEHNR and CDR2 is FQNEAQ in the germline V gene (reference sequence). After removal of 2 bases from V and 8 bases from J, the junction contained 17 bases not matched to a gene. The CDR3 DNA sequence: TGTGCCAGCAGCTTACGCAGGGGAGGAGGGACCGGGAGGGATGAGCAGTTCTTC. It encodes CASSLRRGGGTGRDEQFF.

The J gene is TRBJ2-7, the V gene TRBV29-1; 9 bases fit TRBD1. Germline trimming cut 1 base from V and 7 bases from J; bases unmatched to any gene: 8. The CDR3 has 14 residues. Germline loops: CDR1 SQVTM, CDR2 ANQGSEA. CDR3 region: CSVEATGQGYEQYV. DNA for the CDR3: TGCAGCGTTGAAGCTACGGGACAGGGATATGAGCAGTACGTC.

A single count supports this clone. The chain has TRBV5-6 and TRBJ2-2; D perhaps matches TRBD1 (6 bases). The germline V gene has CDR1 SGHDT and CDR2 YYEEEE. V was shortened by 3 bases and J by 2 bases, with 11 bases between the two germline ends. The CDR3 consists of 15 residues. The CDR3 DNA reads TGTGCCAGCAGCTCGACAGGACAAAACACCGGGGAGCTGTTTTTT. Translation gives CASSSTGQNTGELFF.

The chain couples TRBV6-2 or TRBV6-3 to TRBJ1-6, with 11 bases that match TRBD1. The CDR3 length is 16 residues. V lost 4 bases, J lost 4 bases, and 3 bases stayed unmatched. Per the germline V gene, CDR1 is MNHEY and CDR2 is SVGEGT. The CDR3 loop reads CASSSRDRGYNSPLHF. CDR3 sequence (DNA): TGTGCCAGCAGTTCCCGGGACAGGGGGTATAATTCACCCCTCCACTTT.

Worth noting for this clone: A junction boundary mismatches the germline segment, possibly from a read error. V and J are TRBV7-2 and TRBJ2-4, with TRBD2 matching 14 bases. Germline-derived CDR1 and CDR2 are SGHTA and FQGNSA. The CDR3 length is 18 residues. In DNA, the CDR3 is TGTGCCAGCAGCCTAGCGGGACTAGCGGGAGCGGCCAAAAACATTCAGTACTTC. Encoded protein: CASSLAGLAGAAKNIQYF.

V and J are TRBV5-1 and TRBJ2-5, with 10 bases identical to TRBD2. Trimming took 4 bases from V and 5 from J; bases not matched to a gene: 8. From germline, CDR1 is SGHRS and CDR2 YFSETQ. The CDR3 totals 15 residues. The CDR3 coding sequence is TGCGCCAGCAGCGCCTCCGGGACTAGCGAGGAGACCCAGTACTTC. It is translated as CASSASGTSEETQYF.